This TCR beta chain was identified in a study of blood T cell repertoires in COVID-19. Across the study: Samples came from the United States, Italy and Spain, spanning acute and convalescent COVID-19. PBMCs, B-cell-depleted T cells, or T cells were the source of the cDNA or gDNA that made up the material.

Everyone who took part was about 18 to 90 years old, and they came from about two dozen US areas. The CDR3 sequence is 13 residues long. Germline V CDR1 and CDR2: PRHDT, FYEKMQ (reference sequence). Trimming left V 3 bases short and J 6 bases short, with 6 bases between. Clones were sequenced by immunoSEQ multiplex PCR, and TCRdb holds only the in-frame ones, with some missing. The data contain about 250,000 clones, 75% to 85% of them singletons. The chain joins TRBV13 to TRBJ1-6; TRBD1 is a possible D gene (5 bases). The sequenced material came from PBMCs or T cells enriched from blood (not recorded which). This TCR derives from a woman aged 45-59 years with acute COVID-19. CDR3 sequence reads: CASSFRVNSPLHF. DNA of the CDR3: TGTGCCAGCAGCTTCAGGGTTAATTCACCCCTCCACTTT.